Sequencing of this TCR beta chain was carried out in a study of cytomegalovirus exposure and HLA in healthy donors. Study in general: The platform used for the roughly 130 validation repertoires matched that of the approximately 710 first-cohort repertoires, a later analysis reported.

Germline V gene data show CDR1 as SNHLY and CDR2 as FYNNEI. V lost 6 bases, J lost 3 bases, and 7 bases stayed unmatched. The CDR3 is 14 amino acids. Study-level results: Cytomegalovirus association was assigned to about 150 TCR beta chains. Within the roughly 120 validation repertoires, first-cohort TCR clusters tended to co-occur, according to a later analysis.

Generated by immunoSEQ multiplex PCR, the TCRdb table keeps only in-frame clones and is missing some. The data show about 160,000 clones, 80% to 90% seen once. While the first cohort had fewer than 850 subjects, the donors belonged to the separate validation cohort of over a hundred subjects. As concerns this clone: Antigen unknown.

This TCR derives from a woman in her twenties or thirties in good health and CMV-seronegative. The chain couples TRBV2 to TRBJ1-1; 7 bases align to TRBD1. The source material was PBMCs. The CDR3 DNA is TGTGCCAGCAGGTCACAGGGGTTGGACACTGAAGCTTTCTTT. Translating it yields CASRSQGLDTEAFF.